This T cell receptor (beta chain) was found in a study of blood T cell repertoires in COVID-19. About the study: Samples representing acute and convalescent COVID-19 were sourced from the United States, Italy and Spain. Nucleic acid was either cDNA or gDNA, and it came from T cells, B-cell-depleted T cells, or PBMCs.

Measured with immunoSEQ multiplex PCR; TCRdb has only the in-frame clones, and not every one. The table has 9,000 to 15,000 clones, roughly 80% seen once; the top ten hold around 45%. The CDR3 consists of 15 residues. V dropped 2 bases and J dropped 2 bases, with 11 bases sitting between them. CDR1 is MNHEY, CDR2 SVGEGT, per germline. The sequence came from an older man with acute or convalescent COVID-19. Sequenced sample: peripheral blood. This rearrangement joins TRBV6-2 or TRBV6-3 to TRBJ2-3, with D possibly being TRBD2 (5 bases). The CDR3 coding sequence is TGTGCCAGCAGTTACAGACTAAAGACCACAGATACGCAGTATTTT. Translated: CASSYRLKTTDTQYF.